This T cell receptor beta chain was recovered during a study of siplizumab effects on memory and regulatory T cells. Study-wide results and caveats: In unstimulated cells, naive T cells appeared more diverse than memory T cells and seemed major alloresponse contributors.

Germline V lookup: CDR1 MNHEY, CDR2 SVGAGI. The V gene lost 6 bases and the J gene lost 2 bases, with 11 bases spanning the gap. This CDR3 has 14 amino acids. Notes on this clone: Its antigen is currently unknown.

Clones were read by immunoSEQ multiplex PCR, and TCRdb kept only the in-frame ones, dropping some. The table lists 100,000 or so clones, 94% of them singletons, with roughly 0.61% in the top ten. The V gene is TRBV6-5, the J gene TRBJ1-3; the D is unclear. Sequenced material: Tregs sorted from blood. The receptor comes from a human donor in good health. In DNA, the CDR3 is TGTGCCAGCAGCCGACGGTCAACTGGAAACACCATATATTTT. Protein sequence: CASSRRSTGNTIYF.